The clone carrying this TCR beta chain has more than one count but fewer than ten. In the authors' workflow: Scientists estimated how many nucleated cells there were by amplifying reference gene primers. TCRdb keeps only in-frame clones here, not all; method: immunoSEQ multiplex PCR. The V and J calls and clone size were taken over from that table, and D and trimming were inferred from the DNA. The sample yields roughly 220,000 clones, approximately 80% seen once. The data belong to a study of blood T cell repertoires in COVID-19. CDR3 length: 14 residues. V was clipped by 5 bases and J by 15 bases; unmatched bases: 10. Germline CDR1 and CDR2: SGDLS and YYNGEE. Those enrolled, adults aged 18 to 89 years, came from about two dozen US areas.

The chain recombines TRBV9 with TRBJ2-1; TRBD2 agrees at 14 bases. Source material: PBMCs or T cells enriched from blood (not recorded which). This sequence originates from a man aged 25 to 45 with acute COVID-19. The DNA of the CDR3 is TGTGCCAGCAGTGATGGGACTAGCGGGGGTGAACCGTTCTTC. Translation: CASSDGTSGGEPFF.